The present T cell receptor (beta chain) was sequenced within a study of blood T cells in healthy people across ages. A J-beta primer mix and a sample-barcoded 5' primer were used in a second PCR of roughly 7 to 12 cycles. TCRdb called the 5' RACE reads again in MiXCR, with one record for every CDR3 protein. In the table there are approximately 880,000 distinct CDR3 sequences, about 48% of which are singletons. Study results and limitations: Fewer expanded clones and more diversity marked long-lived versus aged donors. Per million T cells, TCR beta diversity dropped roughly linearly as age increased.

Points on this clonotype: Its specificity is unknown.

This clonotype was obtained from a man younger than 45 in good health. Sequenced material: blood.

Here the CDR3 reads CSARDLRGSDTDTQYF. Written as DNA, the CDR3 is TGCAGTGCTAGAGATCTGAGGGGATCGGACACAGATACGCAGTATTTT. V and J are TRBV20-1 and TRBJ2-3; D is possibly TRBD1 or TRBD2 (5 bases each). V shed 0 bases and J shed 2 bases, with 15 bases lying between them. CDR1 DFQATT and CDR2 SNEGSKA come from the germline V gene (reference sequence). The CDR3 runs to 16 residues.